The source of this T cell receptor (beta chain) is a study of cytomegalovirus exposure and HLA in healthy donors. Study-wide context: In an early release, HLA-typed donors contributed 75 million to 85 million unique TCR sequences.

V lost 6 bases, J lost 4 bases, and 6 bases stayed unmatched. CDR3 size: 13 residues. Germline V gene data show CDR1 as MNHNS and CDR2 as SASEGT. The PCR had 60 Vbeta and 13 Jbeta primers. Some clones are missing from TCRdb's copy, which holds only in-frame ones; the method was immunoSEQ multiplex PCR. The table lists some 90,000 clones, 82% of them singletons. Study findings and constraints: A previous analysis found most TCR beta V segments productive roughly 87% or roughly 30% of the time. In a later analysis, an Asian-associated ancestry cluster reportedly showed fewer N-insertions than the roughly 730-donor mean.

In regard to this clone: Its antigen remains unknown.

Healthy people donating bone marrow made up the donors. The receptor was derived from a man aged 50-60 years in good health and CMV-seronegative. Sequenced: PBMCs. The chain links TRBV6-1 to TRBJ2-7; 7 bases align to TRBD2. The CDR3 sequence: CASRSGVLYEQYF. The CDR3 DNA sequence: TGTGCCAGCAGGAGCGGGGTGCTATACGAGCAGTACTTC.